The 16 T cell receptor beta chains below were found in one sample sequenced in a study of blood T cell repertoires in COVID-19. TCRdb's table, derived via immunoSEQ multiplex PCR, lists solely in-frame clones and lacks some. There are around 300,000 clones in the sample; roughly 90% occur only once, and approximately 1% lies in the top ten. What was sequenced was PBMCs or T cells enriched from blood (not recorded which). The receptors come from a woman in her twenties or thirties who had recovered from COVID-19.

V is TRBV19 and J is TRBJ2-3; TRBD2 matches 7 bases. Per germline, CDR1 LNHDA and CDR2 SQIVND (reference sequence). The CDR3 is 17 amino acids. J lost 0 bases, V lost 5 bases, and 11 bases had no gene match. CDR3 residues: CASSAGVGLISTDTQYF. CDR3 coding DNA: TGTGCCAGTAGTGCGGGAGTTGGCCTGATTAGCACAGATACGCAGTATTTT.

This rearrangement joins TRBV11-2 to TRBJ2-6; D is perhaps TRBD1 (5 bases). There are 19 residues in the CDR3. Germline V gene sequence: CDR1 SGHAT, CDR2 FQNNGV. V lost 3 bases to trimming and J lost 4 bases, with 22 bases between them. The CDR3 sequence: CASSFPTDPRARGANVLTF. Here the CDR3 DNA reads TGTGCCAGCAGCTTCCCGACAGACCCCCGGGCTAGAGGGGCCAACGTCCTGACTTTC.

This clone was counted between two and nine times. V is TRBV2 and J is TRBJ1-5, with D possibly matching TRBD1 (5 bases). CDR1 and CDR2 (germline): SNHLY, FYNNEI. Deletions cut 8 bases from V and 9 bases from J, with 11 bases between. The CDR3 is made up of 11 amino acids. CDR3 loop: CASGGTGPQHF. CDR3 DNA sequence: TGTGCCAGCGGGGGGACGGGGCCCCAGCATTTT.

The chain has TRBV6-5 and TRBJ1-6; 7 bases are shared with TRBD1. Germline V CDR1 and CDR2: MNHEY, SVGAGI. The CDR3 sequence is 12 residues long. V was clipped by 10 bases and J by 11 bases; unmatched bases: 8. Written as DNA, the CDR3 is TGTGCCACACAGGGGTTAGTGCCACCCCTCCACTTT. It encodes CATQGLVPPLHF.

The V and J genes are TRBV19 and TRBJ1-2, with D possibly matching TRBD1 (5 bases). Trimming took off 3 bases at V and 8 bases at J, with 7 bases between the two ends. CDR1 LNHDA and CDR2 SQIVND come from the germline V gene (reference sequence). This CDR3 is 11 amino acids long. The CDR3, as DNA: TGTGCCAGTAGTATTCGGGGGGGCTACACCTTC. It yields the protein CASSIRGGYTF.

V usage is TRBV6-1 and J usage is TRBJ2-7, with 11 bases fitting TRBD2. Germline CDR1 is MNHNS and CDR2 is SASEGT. This CDR3 spans 17 amino acids. V shed 2 bases and J 5 bases; nucleotides not matched to a gene: 11. In nucleotides, the CDR3 is TGTGCCAGCAGTGAATGGATAGCGGGAGGGGTCGGGGACGAGCAGTACTTC. This codes for CASSEWIAGGVGDEQYF.

V gene TRBV6-5 combines with J gene TRBJ2-2, with D perhaps TRBD2 (6 bases). Between the trimmed V and J ends, which lost 2 bases and 5 bases, there was a span of 6 bases. The CDR3 is 13 residues long. Per germline, CDR1 MNHEY and CDR2 SVGAGI. The CDR3 DNA follows: TGTGCCAGCAGTTACCGGGAGACCGGGGAGCTGTTTTTT. This encodes CASSYRETGELFF.

The chain has TRBV4-2 and TRBJ2-7; 9 bases align to TRBD2. This CDR3 comprises 16 residues. V lost 4 bases, J lost 3 bases, and 10 bases stayed unmatched. The germline gives CDR1 LGHNA, CDR2 YNFKEQ. This CDR3 is CASSPTGTSRDYEQYF. For the CDR3, the DNA is TGTGCCAGCAGCCCCACAGGGACTAGCAGGGACTACGAGCAGTACTTC.

The chain carries TRBV5-1 and TRBJ1-6; D remains unclear. CDR1 SGHRS and CDR2 YFSETQ come from the germline V gene. CDR3 length: 15 amino acids. The V end lost 0 bases, the J end lost 7 bases, and 11 bases lay between the germline ends. Written as DNA, the CDR3 is TGCGCCAGCAGCTTGGCCCAGGAGGGCAATTCACCCCTCCACTTT. Residues: CASSLAQEGNSPLHF.

The V gene is TRBV19, the J gene TRBJ1-5, with D maybe TRBD1 (5 bases). The V gene lost 5 bases and the J gene lost 7 bases, with 12 bases spanning the gap. This CDR3 is built from 13 residues. Per germline, CDR1 LNHDA and CDR2 SQIVND (reference sequence). The CDR3 nucleotides are TGTGCCAGTAGTTCCAGGGATGGGCAGCCCCAGCATTTT. Protein sequence: CASSSRDGQPQHF. The whole variable domain, filled in from reference TRBV19 and TRBJ1-5, reads DGGITQSPKYLFRKEGQNVTLSCEQNLNHDAMYWYRQDPGQGLRLIYYSQIVNDFQKGDIAEGYSVSREKKESFPLTVTSAQKNPTAFYLCASSSRDGQPQHFGDGTRLSIL.

For the CDR3, the DNA is TGTGCCAGCAGCCGGGTGAGGGAGGAAAAGACTGAAGCTTTCTTT. This sequence encodes CASSRVREEKTEAFF. The genes are TRBV3-1 (or the pseudogene TRBV3-2) and TRBJ1-1; D gene unclear. Per germline, CDR1 LGHDT and CDR2 YNNKEL (reference sequence). Trimming stripped 4 bases from V and 5 bases from J, with 17 bases between. The CDR3 is 15 residues long.

CDR3 loop: CATLSSGRALGTGQYF. CDR3 DNA sequence: TGTGCCACCTTGTCTAGCGGGAGGGCCCTCGGGACGGGGCAGTATTTT. The rearrangement uses TRBV24-1 and TRBJ2-3; 12 nucleotides line up with TRBD2. The trim removed 9 bases at V and 11 bases at J, leaving 17 bases unmatched. The CDR3 length is 16 residues. Germline CDR1 KGHDR, CDR2 SFDVKD.

In its sample, this clone was seen a few times. The chain couples TRBV3-1 (or the pseudogene TRBV3-2) to TRBJ1-1; D perhaps matches TRBD1 (5 bases). V shed 3 bases and J shed 9 bases, with 14 bases lying between them. Germline-derived CDR1 and CDR2 are LGHDT and YNNKEL (reference sequence). This CDR3 has 13 residues. CDR3 sequence reads: CASSQDPGTQAFF. The CDR3 region has the DNA TGTGCCAGCAGCCAGGACCCCGGGACTCAAGCTTTCTTT.

This clone occurred once. A much larger clone differs from this one at a single base, so this may be a read error. The rearrangement joins TRBV5-1 to TRBJ1-1; D perhaps matches TRBD1 (5 bases). CDR1 SGHRS and CDR2 YFSETQ come from the germline V gene. V lost 1 base to trimming and J lost 4 bases, with 8 bases between them. This CDR3 is built from 13 residues. CDR3 sequence: CASSLIGATEAFF. The CDR3 region has the DNA TGCGCCAGCAGCTTGATAGGGGCCACTGAAGCTTTCTTT.

The genes are TRBV7-3 and TRBJ2-7; 9 nucleotides match TRBD2. There are 15 residues in the CDR3. Trimming at V came to 2 bases and at J to 1 base, leaving 3 bases not matched to a gene. Per the germline V gene, CDR1 is SGHTA and CDR2 is FQGTGA. This CDR3 is CASSLSSGGSYEQYF. In DNA, the CDR3 is TGTGCCAGCAGCTTATCCAGCGGGGGGTCCTACGAGCAGTACTTC.

V and J are TRBV10-1 and TRBJ1-2, with D maybe TRBD1 (6 bases). This CDR3 comprises 12 residues. Trimming cost V 5 bases and J 4 bases, with 8 bases left between them. CDR1 and CDR2 (germline): WNHNN, SYGVQD (reference sequence). The CDR3 region is CASSRQVYGYTF. As DNA, the CDR3 is TGCGCCAGCAGTAGACAGGTCTATGGCTACACCTTC.